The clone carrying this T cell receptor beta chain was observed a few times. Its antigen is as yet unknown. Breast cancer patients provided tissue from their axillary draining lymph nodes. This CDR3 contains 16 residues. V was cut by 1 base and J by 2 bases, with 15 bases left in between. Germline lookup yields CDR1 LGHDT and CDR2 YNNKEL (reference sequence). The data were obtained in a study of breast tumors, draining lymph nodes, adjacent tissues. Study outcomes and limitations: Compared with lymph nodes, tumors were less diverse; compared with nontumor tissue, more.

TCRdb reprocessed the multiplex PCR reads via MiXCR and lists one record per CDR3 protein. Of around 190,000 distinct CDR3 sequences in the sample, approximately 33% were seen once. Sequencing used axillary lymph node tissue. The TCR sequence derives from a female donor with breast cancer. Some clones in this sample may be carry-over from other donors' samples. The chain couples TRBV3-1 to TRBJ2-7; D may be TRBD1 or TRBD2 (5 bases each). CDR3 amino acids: CASSQGEWQGAYEQYF. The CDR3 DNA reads TGTGCCAGCAGCCAAGGGGAGTGGCAGGGAGCCTACGAGCAGTACTTC.